This is a list of T cell receptor beta chains from one sample in a study of neurological immune-mediated disorders. A single record per CDR3 protein comes from TCRdb applying MiXCR to the 5' RACE reads. The sample holds 35,000 to 40,000 distinct CDR3 sequences; more than 9% are singletons and the top ten take 3.9%. The material sequenced was CD4+ T cells from blood. The receptors stem from a woman aged 25 to 45 with HTLV-1-associated myelopathy (HAM/TSP). The CDR3 runs from the conserved cysteine through the conserved F or W. A D gene is named only where the DNA matches it firmly. Some rows have no size entry. The others give once, few or many, or a class for an expanded clone.

J,D,size,V,CDR3,DNA
TRBJ1-2,NA,many,TRBV19,CASTDSGKGGYTF,TGTGCCAGTACCGATAGCGGTAAAGGAGGCTACACCTTC
TRBJ2-2,NA,many,TRBV2,CASSALVVTGELFF,TGTGCCAGCAGTGCCCTGGTAGTCACCGGGGAGCTGTTTTTT
TRBJ2-1,TRBD2,many,TRBV7-6,CASSLLLAGGYNEQFF,TGTGCCAGCAGCTTGTTGCTAGCGGGGGGGTACAATGAGCAGTTCTTC
TRBJ1-6,NA,many,TRBV5-1,CASRQWQGNSPLHF,TGCGCCAGCCGGCAGTGGCAGGGCAATTCACCCCTCCACTTT
TRBJ1-1,NA,many,TRBV20-1,CSARGLQMNTEAFF,TGCAGTGCTAGAGGTCTGCAGATGAACACTGAAGCTTTCTTT
TRBJ1-1,NA,many,TRBV7-9,CASSLGRIGAAFF,TGTGCCAGCAGCTTAGGAAGGATTGGGGCGGCTTTCTTT
TRBJ2-1,TRBD1,many,TRBV5-1,CASSLGDRDNNEQFF,TGCGCCAGCAGCTTGGGGGACAGGGATAACAATGAGCAGTTCTTC
TRBJ1-5,TRBD1,many,TRBV10-2,CASRTGVNQPQHF,TGCGCCAGCAGGACAGGGGTCAATCAGCCCCAGCATTTT
TRBJ1-2,NA,many,TRBV6-6,CASTPSREYGYTF,TGTGCCAGCACCCCCAGCAGGGAGTATGGCTACACCTTC
TRBJ2-7,TRBD1,many,TRBV20-1,CSASGQGAYEQYF,TGCAGTGCTTCCGGACAGGGGGCCTACGAGCAGTACTTC
TRBJ2-7,NA,NA,TRBV11-2,CASRLGFYEQYF,TGTGCCAGCCGGTTGGGGTTCTACGAGCAGTACTTC
TRBJ2-2,NA,many,TRBV5-6,CASSRRRVGNTGELFF,TGTGCCAGCAGCAGGCGCCGAGTGGGGAACACCGGGGAGCTGTTTTTT
TRBJ2-1,TRBD2,medium-sized,TRBV25-1,CASSTGGPPNEQFF,TGTGCCAGCAGTACGGGGGGTCCACCTAATGAGCAGTTCTTC
TRBJ2-4,TRBD1,many,TRBV20-1,CSALRPGTALAKNIQYF,TGCAGTGCTTTAAGACCCGGGACAGCCCTAGCCAAAAACATTCAGTACTTC
TRBJ2-1,NA,many,TRBV11-2,CASPGDGSYNEQFF,TGTGCCAGTCCAGGGGACGGCTCCTACAATGAGCAGTTCTTC
TRBJ2-6,NA,many,TRBV7-9,CASSPRNGGGANVLTF,TGTGCCAGCAGCCCCAGGAATGGTGGGGGGGCCAACGTCCTGACTTTC
TRBJ1-1,NA,many,TRBV6-5,CASRSQANTEAFF,TGTGCCAGCAGATCACAGGCGAACACTGAAGCTTTCTTT
TRBJ2-7,TRBD1,many,TRBV5-1,CASSLAGQGVINEQYF,TGCGCCAGCAGCTTGGCCGGACAGGGGGTGATCAACGAGCAGTACTTC
TRBJ1-2,TRBD1,many,TRBV5-1,CASSFSDRGAGGYTF,TGCGCCAGCAGCTTTTCCGACAGGGGAGCAGGTGGCTACACCTTC
TRBJ2-7,NA,many,TRBV12-3/TRBV12-4,CASSLAGGPNEQYF,TGTGCCAGCAGTTTAGCGGGGGGTCCGAACGAGCAGTACTTC
TRBJ2-7,TRBD2,many,TRBV20-1,CSARDQAGHQYF,TGCAGTGCTAGAGATCAAGCGGGGCATCAATACTTC
TRBJ1-6,TRBD1,many,TRBV20-1,CSAQDRGDSPLHF,TGCAGTGCTCAGGACAGGGGGGACTCACCCCTCCACTTT
TRBJ2-7,NA,many,TRBV7-8,CASSSKRTSGVVSNEQYF,TGTGCCAGCAGCTCAAAGAGGACAAGTGGGGTGGTTTCTAACGAGCAGTACTTC
TRBJ2-1,NA,NA,TRBV5-1,CASSLEISGEQFF,TGCGCCAGCAGCTTGGAGATCTCGGGTGAGCAGTTCTTC
TRBJ2-7,TRBD2,many,TRBV5-1,CASSRGAGAGGTYEQYF,TGCGCCAGCAGCCGAGGGGCGGGAGCGGGGGGAACTTACGAGCAGTACTTC
TRBJ2-7,NA,many,TRBV20-1,CSAVLGGAYEQYF,TGCAGTGCTGTGCTAGGGGGGGCGTACGAGCAGTACTTC
TRBJ1-1,NA,NA,TRBV7-3,CASMLTTMNTEAFF,TGTGCCAGCATGCTAACTACCATGAACACTGAAGCTTTCTTT
TRBJ2-3,NA,many,TRBV20-1,CSAFPPGRDTDTQYF,TGCAGTGCTTTCCCCCCCGGACGGGACACAGATACGCAGTATTTT
TRBJ1-2,NA,many,TRBV5-1,CASSAGGIGEFNGYTF,TGCGCCAGCAGCGCCGGCGGGATAGGGGAGTTCAATGGCTACACCTTC
TRBJ2-7,TRBD1,medium-sized,TRBV6-5,CASSPIYPGQGYEQYF,TGTGCCAGCAGCCCGATCTATCCGGGACAGGGATACGAGCAGTACTTC
TRBJ2-3,NA,many,TRBV4-1,CASSQGGYRGRTLDTQYF,TGCGCCAGCAGCCAAGGGGGGTATCGCGGGCGGACTTTAGATACGCAGTATTTT
TRBJ2-4,NA,many,TRBV4-1,CASSQDRLNIQYF,TGCGCCAGCAGCCAAGACAGGTTGAACATTCAGTACTTC
TRBJ2-2,TRBD1,many,TRBV7-9,CASSPRPGQGPTGELFF,TGTGCCAGCAGCCCTAGACCGGGACAGGGACCCACCGGGGAGCTGTTTTTT
TRBJ2-3,TRBD1,many,TRBV20-1,CSAPGTGGRTDTQYF,TGCAGTGCCCCAGGGACAGGGGGCCGGACAGATACGCAGTATTTT
TRBJ1-3,NA,many,TRBV2,CASNRDIGNTIYF,TGTGCCAGTAACCGGGACATTGGAAACACCATATATTTT
TRBJ2-7,TRBD2,few,TRBV30,CAWSVAGISYEQYF,TGTGCCTGGAGCGTAGCGGGGATTTCCTACGAGCAGTACTTC
TRBJ1-1,NA,many,TRBV6-5,CASSYKAGRGTEAFF,TGTGCCAGCAGTTACAAGGCAGGGAGGGGCACTGAAGCTTTCTTT
TRBJ2-2,NA,many,TRBV10-3,CAISGQFQTGELFF,TGTGCCATCAGTGGACAGTTCCAAACCGGGGAGCTGTTTTTT
TRBJ2-3,NA,many,TRBV7-8,CASSQGVRTDTQYF,TGTGCCAGCAGCCAAGGGGTACGCACAGATACGCAGTATTTT
TRBJ2-1,NA,many,TRBV2,CASSANRVNEQFF,TGTGCCAGCAGCGCCAACAGGGTAAATGAGCAGTTCTTC